The present entry profiles one T cell receptor beta chain with its context. This sample stems from a study of blood T cell repertoires in COVID-19. Study details: From T cells, B-cell-depleted T cells, or PBMCs came the material, which was cDNA or gDNA.

In the source study's methods: Reference gene primer amplification yielded estimated nucleated cell counts. TCRdb's copy holds only in-frame clones and misses some; the assay was immunoSEQ multiplex PCR. D and trimming come from the DNA, and the V and J calls and clone size come from that table. The repertoire holds approximately 65,000 clones, 70% to 80% seen once, with about 24% in the top ten. Specimen: peripheral blood. The source is a human donor in a cohort sampled during active COVID-19.

CDR3 region: CASSAGLVRGGTQYF. CDR3 nucleotides: TGTGCCAGTAGTGCAGGACTAGTTCGTGGCGGGACCCAGTACTTC. This chain uses TRBV19 with TRBJ2-5; 7 nucleotides line up with TRBD2. Germline V gene lookup returns CDR1 LNHDA and CDR2 SQIVND (reference sequence). The CDR3 length is 15 residues. The V gene end was trimmed by 5 bases and the J gene end by 7 bases; junction bases not matched to a gene: 13.